This T cell receptor beta chain was captured in a study of glioma-infiltrating T cells after dendritic cell vaccination. The primer mix had 60 V beta and 13 J beta primers. Measured with immunoSEQ multiplex PCR; TCRdb has only the in-frame clones, and not every one. The sample contains approximately 99,000 clones, over 80% of which appear only once. Per the germline V gene, CDR1 is SGHRS and CDR2 is YFSETQ. The CDR3 has 14 amino acids. Trimming removed 3 bases from V and 3 bases from J; junction bases left unmatched: 1. Time point meaning: after dendritic cell vaccination, including at tumor progression/relapse. Fresh-frozen tumor tissue and more than two years of survival data were available for all. This clone was detected only a few times.

The origin of this receptor is a human donor with glioblastoma. The chain is built from TRBV5-1 and TRBJ2-7; 12 bases fit TRBD2. Sequences were derived from blood, sampled after dendritic cell vaccination. The CDR3 region is CASSWGLAGYEQYF. CDR3 nucleotide sequence: TGCGCCAGCAGCTGGGGACTAGCGGGCTACGAGCAGTACTTC.